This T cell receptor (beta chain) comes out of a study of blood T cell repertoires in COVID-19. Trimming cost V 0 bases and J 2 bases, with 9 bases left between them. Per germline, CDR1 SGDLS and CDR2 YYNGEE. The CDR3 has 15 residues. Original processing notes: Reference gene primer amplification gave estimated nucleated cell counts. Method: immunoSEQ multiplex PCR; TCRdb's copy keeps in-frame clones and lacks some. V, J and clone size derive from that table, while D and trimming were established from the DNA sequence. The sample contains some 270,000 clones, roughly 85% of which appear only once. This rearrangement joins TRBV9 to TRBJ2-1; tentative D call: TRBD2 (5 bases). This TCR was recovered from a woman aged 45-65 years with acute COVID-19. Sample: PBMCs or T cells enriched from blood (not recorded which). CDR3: CASSVAGSPYNEQFF. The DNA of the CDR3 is TGTGCCAGCAGCGTAGCGGGGAGCCCCTACAATGAGCAGTTCTTC.